The 19 T cell receptor beta chains reported below all come from one sample, sequenced in a study of blood T cells in healthy people across ages. Together with a sample-barcoded 5' primer, a J-beta primer mix was included in a second PCR lasting roughly 6 to 12 cycles. TCRdb recomputed calls from the 5' RACE reads with MiXCR, one row per CDR3 protein. The table lists over a million distinct CDR3 sequences, around 55% of them singletons. Sequences were obtained from blood. The origin of the receptors is a man aged 18 to 30 in good health.

The chain combines TRBV29-1 with TRBJ1-4; tentatively, D is TRBD1 (6 bases). The CDR3 is 16 amino acids. V was pared by 4 bases and J by 2 bases, with 17 bases between. Germline V lookup: CDR1 SQVTM, CDR2 ANQGSEA. This CDR3 is CSVGEQGGWTNEKLFF. DNA of the CDR3: TGCAGCGTTGGAGAACAGGGTGGATGGACTAATGAAAAACTGTTTTTT.

This clonotype was seen a handful of times. This chain links TRBV7-9 with TRBJ2-1, with TRBD2 identical over 11 bases. CDR3 size: 17 residues. Germline V gene data show CDR1 as SEHNR and CDR2 as FQNEAQ (reference sequence). After removal of 4 bases from V and 0 bases from J, the junction contained 5 bases not matched to a gene. This chain's CDR3 is CASSSLAGGPSYNEQFF. CDR3 DNA: TGTGCCAGCAGCTCATTAGCGGGAGGGCCCTCCTACAATGAGCAGTTCTTC.

The genes are TRBV10-2 and TRBJ2-5; D unresolved. Trimming shortened V by 0 bases and J by 0 bases, and 5 bases separated the two germline ends. There are 14 residues in the CDR3. Germline V lookup: CDR1 WSHSY, CDR2 SAAADI. Here the CDR3 reads CASSESGNQETQYF. DNA for the CDR3: TGCGCCAGCAGTGAGTCGGGAAACCAAGAGACCCAGTACTTC.

The chain combines TRBV6-6 with TRBJ2-3; D possibly uses TRBD1 or TRBD2 (6 bases each). The CDR3 sequence is 15 residues long. Germline V gene lookup returns CDR1 MNHNY and CDR2 SVGAGI (reference sequence). V dropped 6 bases and J dropped 1 base, with 14 bases sitting between them. CDR3 nucleotides: TGTGCCAGCAGAACGACAGGAGGGCGCACAGATACGCAGTATTTT. It yields the protein CASRTTGGRTDTQYF.

The chain links TRBV7-8 to TRBJ1-4; 10 nucleotides align to TRBD1. The CDR3 spans 16 residues. The V gene's germline CDR1 is SGHVS and CDR2 FQNEAQ. With V trimmed by 2 bases and J by 5 bases, 5 bases remained unmatched. CDR3 sequence: CASSLTRTGGNEKLFF. For the CDR3, the DNA is TGTGCCAGCAGCTTAACTAGGACAGGGGGGAATGAAAAACTGTTTTTT.

The V call is TRBV6-5, the J call TRBJ2-3, with 9 bases fitting TRBD2. The CDR3 spans 16 residues. J gave up 2 bases and V 2 bases, and 5 bases lay outside the gene matches. CDR1 and CDR2 (germline): MNHEY, SVGAGI. The CDR3 region is CASSYRAGGTTDTQYF. CDR3 nucleotide sequence: TGTGCCAGCAGTTACCGGGCGGGGGGGACCACAGATACGCAGTATTTT.

The genes are TRBV15 and TRBJ1-1; D ambiguous. The germline gives CDR1 LNHNV, CDR2 YYDKDF (reference sequence). V lost 3 bases, J lost 1 base, and 18 bases lay in between. The CDR3 is made up of 17 amino acids. CDR3 loop: CATSSLGLSTWNTEAFF. The CDR3 bases are TGTGCCACCAGCAGCTTGGGCCTCTCGACGTGGAACACTGAAGCTTTCTTT.

V and J are TRBV5-5 and TRBJ1-2; 7 bases align to TRBD1. The CDR3 covers 14 residues. Germline-derived CDR1 and CDR2 are SGHKS and YYEKEE (reference sequence). Trimming took 2 bases from V and 3 from J; bases not matched to a gene: 4. The CDR3 is CASSFYQGDYGYTF. DNA of the CDR3: TGTGCCAGCAGCTTCTACCAGGGGGACTATGGCTACACCTTC.

V and J are TRBV6-2 or TRBV6-3 and TRBJ1-5, with D perhaps matching TRBD1 (6 bases). The germline CDR1 and CDR2 sequences are MNHEY and SVGEGT. There are 19 residues in the CDR3. Trimming cost V 6 bases and J 5 bases, with 29 bases left between them. CDR3 sequence (DNA): TGTGCCAGCAGCCCCCTCATGGAAGGGCATGGGGACATTTATCAGCCCCAGCATTTT. It yields the protein CASSPLMEGHGDIYQPQHF.

The J gene is TRBJ2-5, the V gene TRBV9; D is ambiguous. This CDR3 spans 14 amino acids. V was trimmed by 0 bases and J by 7 bases, leaving 13 bases between them. The germline V gene encodes CDR1 SGDLS and CDR2 YYNGEE. CDR3 loop: CASSVGVGMGTQYF. In nucleotides, the CDR3 is TGTGCCAGCAGCGTAGGGGTAGGGATGGGGACCCAGTACTTC.

This chain joins TRBV5-1 and TRBJ2-5; tentatively, D is TRBD2 (5 bases). The V gene's germline CDR1 is SGHRS and CDR2 YFSETQ. The CDR3 spans 15 residues. The germline V and J ends were trimmed by 1 base and 5 bases, with 15 bases remaining between them. As DNA, the CDR3 is TGCGCCAGCAGCTTGTATAAGGGATCGGGGGAGACCCAGTACTTC. Translation: CASSLYKGSGETQYF. The full variable domain, with the rest looked up from reference TRBV5-1 and TRBJ2-5, is KAGVTQTPRYLIKTRGQQVTLSCSPISGHRSVSWYQQTPGQGLQFLFEYFSETQRNKGNFPGRFSGRQFSNSRSEMNVSTLELGDSALYLCASSLYKGSGETQYFGPGTRLLVL.

The chain employs TRBV6-1 and TRBJ1-2, with a weak D call TRBD1 (5 bases). Trimming shortened V by 10 bases and J by 3 bases, and 24 bases separated the two germline ends. The germline V gene has CDR1 MNHNS and CDR2 SASEGT. This CDR3 has 16 amino acids. DNA of the CDR3: TGTGCCACCAGGGAGCCGGGAAGTGGGGTTGACTATGGCTACACCTTC. Amino acid sequence: CATREPGSGVDYGYTF.

This clonotype showed up just a few times. The chain links TRBV29-1 to TRBJ1-1; TRBD1 is a possible D gene (5 bases). CDR1 and CDR2 from the germline V gene are SQVTM and ANQGSEA. CDR3 size: 12 residues. V lost 7 bases and J lost 10, with 19 bases in between. The CDR3, as DNA: TGCAGCGCCCAAGGAGGGGACGGGGGAGCTTTCTTT. This gives the protein CSAQGGDGGAFF.

Points on this clonotype: Its ends do not fully match the called genes, so a read error is possible. The chain employs TRBV4-1 and TRBJ1-2; D is possibly TRBD1 (5 bases). The germline V gene encodes CDR1 MGHRA and CDR2 YSYEKL. This CDR3 has 13 amino acids. CDR3 protein: CASNQEDSRGYTF. The CDR3 DNA reads TGCGCCAGCAACCAAGAAGACAGCCGGGGCTACACCTTC.

V usage is TRBV4-2 and J usage is TRBJ2-2; 8 nucleotides match TRBD1. Germline-derived CDR1 and CDR2 are LGHNA and YNFKEQ. The CDR3 length is 15 residues. Trimming removed 0 bases from V and 6 bases from J; junction bases left unmatched: 3. CDR3 DNA: TGTGCCAGCAGCCAAGACGGCAGGGGGCCCGGGGAGCTGTTTTTT. It codes for CASSQDGRGPGELFF.

CDR3: CSATIQETQYF. CDR3 in DNA: TGCAGCGCTACTATTCAAGAGACCCAGTACTTC. The chain joins TRBV29-1 to TRBJ2-5; D ambiguous. The CDR3 consists of 11 residues. The V end was cut by 7 bases, the J end by 2 bases, with 8 bases between. Per the germline V gene, CDR1 is SQVTM and CDR2 is ANQGSEA.

CDR3 bases: TGCAGTGCTAGAGATCGTGTTCCGCCCGGGAACAATGAGCAGTTCTTC. Translated, it gives CSARDRVPPGNNEQFF. The chain recombines TRBV20-1 with TRBJ2-1; D perhaps matches TRBD2 (5 bases). The CDR3 covers 16 residues. Germline assignment: CDR1 DFQATT and CDR2 SNEGSKA (reference sequence). V was trimmed by 0 bases and J by 5 bases, leaving 17 bases between them.

This chain uses TRBV12-3 or TRBV12-4 with TRBJ1-2; D is unclear. The CDR3 totals 14 residues. Trimming pared 1 base from V and 7 bases from J, leaving 13 bases between. The CDR3 DNA reads as TGTGCCAGCAGTTTAGACCCAGTAAGCGGTGGCTACACCTTC. It codes for CASSLDPVSGGYTF.

The chain uses TRBV3-1 and TRBJ1-1; the D gene is possibly TRBD1 (6 bases). V was shortened by 3 bases and J by 7 bases, with 9 bases between the two germline ends. CDR1 is LGHDT and CDR2 is YNNKEL in the germline V gene (reference sequence). This CDR3 is 12 amino acids long. The CDR3 nucleotides are TGTGCCAGCAGCCAGGGAGGGGGTGAAGCTTTCTTT. Its protein is CASSQGGGEAFF.